Listed below are T cell receptor beta chains from one sample, sequenced in a study of preoperative IRX-2 immunotherapy in early breast cancer. Here immunoSEQ multiplex PCR was the method, and the copy in TCRdb shows in-frame clones only, minus some. The profile shows approximately 27,000 clones, roughly 77% of them singletons. The sequences come from lymph node tissue, collected after IRX-2 immunotherapy. Receptor source: a human donor with breast cancer. Both conserved end residues are trimmed from each CDR3. Some rows have no size entry. The others give once, few or many, or a class for an expanded clone.

14	TRBV19	NA	ASSKASGDLTDTQY
11	TRBV19	NA	AKLQGIGTEAF
11	TRBV12-5	NA	ASTGWRHTEAF
13	TRBV30	NA	AWSITGAPYNEQF
13	TRBV10-3	NA	ASSKSFGIDYGYT
13	TRBV18	NA	ASSLTRGRADEQY
13	TRBV5-1	NA	ASSPTGTVQETQY
10	TRBV10-2	NA	ASSEGNYGYT
11	TRBV6-8	NA	ASSPTGGAPLH
14	TRBV18	NA	ASSPLGGTRQETQY
12	TRBV28	NA	ASWTGSGTGELF
13	TRBV5-1	NA	ASSLAQGEGTEAF
14	TRBV5-1	NA	ASTSPRDRAAGELF
14	TRBV1	NA	ASSQDGGHSNQPQH
12	TRBV19	few	ASRSGGAADTQY
15	TRBV18	NA	ASSPRGLEGADTEAF
11	TRBV19	NA	ASSIARDQPQH
14	TRBV19	NA	ASSTRTSVDNSPLH